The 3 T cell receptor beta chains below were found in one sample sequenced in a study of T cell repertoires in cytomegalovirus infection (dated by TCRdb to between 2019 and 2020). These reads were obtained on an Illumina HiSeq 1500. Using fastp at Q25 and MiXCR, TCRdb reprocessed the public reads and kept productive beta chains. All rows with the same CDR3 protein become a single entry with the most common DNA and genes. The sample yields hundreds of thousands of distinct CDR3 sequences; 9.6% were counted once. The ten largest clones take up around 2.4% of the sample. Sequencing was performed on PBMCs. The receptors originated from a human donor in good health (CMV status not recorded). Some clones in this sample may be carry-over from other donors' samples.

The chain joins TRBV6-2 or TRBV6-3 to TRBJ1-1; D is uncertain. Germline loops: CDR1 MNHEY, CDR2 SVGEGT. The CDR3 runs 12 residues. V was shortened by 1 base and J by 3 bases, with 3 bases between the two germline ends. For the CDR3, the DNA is TGTGCCAGCAGTTACTTAGACACTGAAGCTTTCTTT. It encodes CASSYLDTEAFF.

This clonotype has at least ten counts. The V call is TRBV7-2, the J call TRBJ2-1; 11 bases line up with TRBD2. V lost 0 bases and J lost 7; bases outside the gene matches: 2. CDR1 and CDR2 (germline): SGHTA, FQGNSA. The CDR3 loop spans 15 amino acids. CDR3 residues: CASSLAGLAVNEQFF. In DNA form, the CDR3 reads TGTGCCAGCAGCTTAGCGGGACTAGCGGTAAATGAGCAGTTCTTC.

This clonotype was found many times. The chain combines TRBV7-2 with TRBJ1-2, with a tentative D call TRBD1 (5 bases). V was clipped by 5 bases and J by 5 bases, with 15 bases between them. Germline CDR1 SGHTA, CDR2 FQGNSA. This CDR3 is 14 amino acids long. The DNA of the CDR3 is TGTGCCAGCAGCCTGGGTTCAGGGTCTTATGGCTACACCTTC. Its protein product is CASSLGSGSYGYTF.